This TCR beta chain originates from a study of long-term antiretroviral therapy in people with HIV. At the survey level, the v3.0 immunoSEQ assay was run. Here immunoSEQ multiplex PCR was the method, and the copy in TCRdb shows in-frame clones only, minus some. The sample consists of tens of thousands of clones, nearly 95% of them appearing once. The CDR3 has 15 residues. CDR1 is SNHLY and CDR2 is FYNNEI in the germline V gene. Trimming shortened V by 4 bases and J by 0 bases, and 12 bases separated the two germline ends. The starting material was unsorted PBMCs, obtained 3.7 years after starting antiretroviral therapy. The receptor was derived from a woman aged 45-65 years with HIV. The chain joins TRBV2 to TRBJ1-1; maybe TRBD1 (5 bases). The CDR3 protein is CASSVRGNLNTEAFF. As DNA, the CDR3 is TGTGCCAGCAGTGTCCGGGGGAACCTGAACACTGAAGCTTTCTTT.